This T cell receptor beta chain was identified in a study of blood T cells in healthy people across ages (dated by TCRdb to between 2015 and 2016). About the study as a whole: In model experiments, roughly one uniquely barcoded TCR beta cDNA molecule per two T cells was captured by template switching. Donors of different ages were randomly distributed across sequencing lanes to avoid experimental bias. The study analyzed two additional independent replicas of 1 million unique cDNA reads from the same blood draw for two donors, one aged 18 to 30 and one aged 80 or older. The study measured age-related changes in TCR beta repertoire diversity using deep sequencing normalized with unique cDNA molecular identifiers. Donors were grouped into four age groups: young (average roughly 15 years), middle-aged (under 40), aged (around 60) and long-lived (roughly 80). The paper as a whole reports these results and caveats: Since profiling was done on bulk unsorted PBMCs, naive and antigen-experienced compartments could not be conclusively compared. The long-lived group showed more naive CD4+ T cells, fewer expanded clones and increased TCR diversity than the aged group, suggesting age selection. The CMV infection status of donors was not known, potentially confounding age-related changes in expanded clonotypes. There was a strong correlation between observed TCR beta diversity and the percentage of naive T cells measured by flow cytometry. As age increased, observed TCR beta diversity per million T cells dropped in a roughly linear way, and a significant reduction was already evident by age roughly 40. Estimates of total diversity based on one million sequenced T cells were considered lower bounds and underestimates.

Germline trimming: 5 bases from V, 3 bases from J; junction bases outside gene matches: 3. CDR3 length: 14 amino acids, cysteine to phenylalanine. The entry retains the CDR3 DNA only, 42 bases that are in frame from base 1. CDR1 and CDR2, per the germline V gene (reference sequence), are MNHEY and SMNVEV. The 39 donors, aged about 6 to 95 years, were systemically healthy Caucasian individuals from Russia. Around 9.7 milliliters of peripheral blood were collected from each donor into EDTA-treated Vacutainer tubes. Ficoll-Paque density-gradient centrifugation was used to isolate PBMCs, with at least 7 million per sample. Trizol reagent was used to extract total RNA from the PBMCs, yielding at least 5 micrograms per sample. Naive CD45RAhigh/CD27high T cell percentages were measured by flow cytometry on a PBMC aliquot from every donor. This clonotype has ten or more counts. Its cognate antigen has yet to be identified. Within one base of it there is no much larger clone, and no base qualities were kept.

Receptor libraries were prepared by 5' RACE. For sequencing, an Illumina HiSeq 2500 was employed. A second PCR of about 7 to 12 cycles was performed with a sample-barcoded 5' primer and a J-beta primer mix. A unique molecular identifier was introduced onto each TCR beta cDNA molecule by a template-switch 5' adaptor carrying 12 random nucleotides. Each sample yielded at least 2.5 million CDR3-containing paired-end reads. First-strand cDNA was synthesized from all RNA with the Mint cDNA synthesis kit, primed by a TRBC-specific oligonucleotide. Following uracil-DNA glycosylase treatment, all cDNA underwent a first 18-cycle PCR with the universal primers M1SS and BC2_uni_R. Per the source publication's procedure: Normalization of each sample was performed by random selection of 1 million high-quality reads, each carrying a distinct molecular identifier. Instead of being binned into consensus sequences, reads with shared molecular identifiers were discarded. MiTCR, set to a Q25 quality threshold and the strictest error-elimination algorithm, was used for CDR3 identification, clonotype clustering and error correction. A nonparametric unseen species model with Euler transformation was used to estimate lower-bound total TCR beta diversity. TCRdb reanalyzed the raw reads on its own, using fastp at Q25 for trimming and MiXCR for clone calling, and kept in-frame beta chains. Entries are consolidated by CDR3 protein sequence, retaining the most common genes and DNA. These V and J calls rely on TCRdb rather than the paper's analysis. This sample lists around 900,000 distinct CDR3 sequences; roughly half were detected once. 20% to 25% of the sample is held by the ten biggest clonotypes.

Sequenced input: blood. The receptor was derived from an older woman in good health. The chain links TRBV27 with TRBJ2-7; TRBD2 matches 11 bases in the middle. The base sequence is TGTGCCAGCAGTGGCGGACTAGCGGGCTACGAGCAGTACTTC. This is translated as CASSGGLAGYEQYF.